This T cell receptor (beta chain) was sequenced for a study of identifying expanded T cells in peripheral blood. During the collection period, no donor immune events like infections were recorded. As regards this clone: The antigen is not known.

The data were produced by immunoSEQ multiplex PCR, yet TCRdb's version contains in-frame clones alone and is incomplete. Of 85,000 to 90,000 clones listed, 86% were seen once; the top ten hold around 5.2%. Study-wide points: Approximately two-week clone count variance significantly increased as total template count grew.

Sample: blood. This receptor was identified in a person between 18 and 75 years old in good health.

CDR3: CASSSAGQVYEQYF. For the CDR3, the DNA is TGTGCCAGCAGCTCCGCCGGACAGGTGTACGAGCAGTACTTC. The chain recombines TRBV7-2 with TRBJ2-7, with 7 bases fitting TRBD1. The CDR3 totals 14 residues. Germline loops: CDR1 SGHTA, CDR2 FQGNSA. The J segment lost 4 bases and the V segment lost 4 bases, leaving 7 bases of the junction unmatched.